Following are 9 T cell receptor beta chains from one sample sequenced in a study of response to subunit inactivated influenza vaccine. TCRdb recomputed calls from the RT-PCR reads with MiXCR, one row per CDR3 protein. The data hold about 530,000 distinct CDR3 sequences, with approximately 12% observed a single time. Sequencing used PBMCs from blood, obtained on the day of vaccination. These receptors all come from a man in his fifties or sixties who received an inactivated influenza vaccine.

The rearrangement joins TRBV4-2 to TRBJ2-2; D may be TRBD1 or TRBD2 (5 bases each). The CDR3 length is 18 residues. Germline CDR1 is LGHNA and CDR2 is YNFKEQ. The V gene lost 0 bases and the J gene lost 1 base, with 15 bases spanning the gap. CDR3 amino acids: CASSQDRPRGENTGELFF. DNA for the CDR3: TGTGCCAGCAGCCAAGATAGGCCCCGAGGGGAGAACACCGGGGAGCTGTTTTTT.

The chain combines TRBV12-3 or TRBV12-4 with TRBJ2-7; D call uncertain. V lost 1 base, J lost 4 bases, and 14 bases lay in between. The CDR3 extends over 15 amino acids. The CDR3 nucleotides read TGTGCCAGCAGTTTAGGCCCCACCAACGCTTACGAGCAGTACTTC. The encoded protein is CASSLGPTNAYEQYF.

This clonotype was counted between two and nine times. This rearrangement joins TRBV28 to TRBJ1-1; no clear D gene. The CDR3 spans 12 residues. The germline CDR1 and CDR2 sequences are MDHEN and SYDVKM. Trimming pared 6 bases from V and 0 bases from J, leaving 5 bases between. CDR3 DNA sequence: TGTGCCAGCAGGGTTTTGAACACTGAAGCTTTCTTT. Translation: CASRVLNTEAFF.

This clonotype was found a few times. The rearrangement links TRBV5-5 to TRBJ2-1, with TRBD1 matching 9 bases. V shed 3 bases and J 7 bases; nucleotides not matched to a gene: 8. The CDR3 covers 15 residues. Germline V gene data show CDR1 as SGHKS and CDR2 as YYEKEE (reference sequence). The CDR3 DNA follows: TGTGCCAGCAGCTCCGGGACAGGGACGGGTAATGAGCAGTTCTTC. It yields the protein CASSSGTGTGNEQFF.

The chain combines TRBV5-6 with TRBJ2-7, with D maybe TRBD1 (6 bases). Germline V CDR1 and CDR2: SGHDT, YYEEEE. This CDR3 spans 14 amino acids. The V gene lost 4 bases and the J gene lost 2 bases, with 13 bases spanning the gap. The CDR3 bases are TGTGCCAGCAGCGATCCGGGACAAACCTACGAGCAGTACTTC. This encodes CASSDPGQTYEQYF. Drawing the rest from reference TRBV5-6 and TRBJ2-7, the complete variable domain is DAGVTQSPTHLIKTRGQQVTLRCSPKSGHDTVSWYQQALGQGPQFIFQYYEEEERQRGNFPDRFSGHQFPNYSSELNVNALLLGDSALYLCASSDPGQTYEQYFGPGTRLTVT.

The V gene is TRBV20-1, the J gene TRBJ1-1; D gene unclear. Trimming cost V 3 bases and J 1 base, with 3 bases left between them. Germline CDR1 DFQATT, CDR2 SNEGSKA (reference sequence). This CDR3 contains 11 residues. CDR3 in DNA: TGCAGTGCTAGGAGGAACACTGAAGCTTTCTTT. It encodes CSARRNTEAFF.

J is TRBJ2-1 and V is TRBV5-1; no definite D call. Trimming left V 0 bases short and J 9 bases short, with 7 bases between. The CDR3 spans 12 residues. In germline, CDR1 is SGHRS, CDR2 YFSETQ. The CDR3: CASSLEGREQFF. The DNA of the CDR3 is TGCGCCAGCAGCTTGGAGGGTCGTGAGCAGTTCTTC.

Only a few counts were recorded for this clonotype. The chain couples TRBV7-9 to TRBJ1-5; 9 bases align to TRBD1. Trimming cost V 1 base and J 6 bases; bases outside gene matches: 1. Germline-derived CDR1 and CDR2 are SEHNR and FQNEAQ (reference sequence). The CDR3 runs to 14 residues. CDR3 sequence reads: CASSLGTGAQPQHF. As DNA, the CDR3 is TGTGCCAGCAGCTTAGGGACAGGGGCTCAGCCCCAGCATTTT.

V gene TRBV10-2 combines with J gene TRBJ2-5; D gene unclear. This CDR3 has 15 amino acids. The germline gives CDR1 WSHSY, CDR2 SAAADI. The ends were cut back, 4 bases at V and 5 bases at J, with 17 bases in the middle. The CDR3 here is CASSGGPWLRETQYF. CDR3 nucleotides: TGCGCCAGCAGTGGAGGCCCGTGGCTCCGGGAGACCCAGTACTTC.